Presented here are 2 T cell receptor beta chains from one specimen sequenced in a study of T cells in Graves' hyperthyroidism and ophthalmopathy. Amplified regions were TCR beta CDR3 sequences from RNA transcripts. During a first-round RT-PCR of the TCR CDR3, the HTBI primer set was used. TCRdb ran MiXCR on the multiplex PCR reads and lists one entry per CDR3 protein. The table includes 500,000 to 550,000 distinct CDR3 sequences, around 20% detected once. Sequences were obtained from blood. These receptors were taken from a man in his late teens or twenties with Graves' hyperthyroidism.

The table lists this clonotype with a few counts. A read error is possible here, since a much larger clone lies one base away. The chain is built from TRBV6-1 and TRBJ1-1, with D uncertain. The CDR3 totals 14 residues. Trimming pared 5 bases from V and 4 bases from J, leaving 14 bases between. The germline V gene encodes CDR1 MNHNS and CDR2 SASEGT. CDR3 sequence reads: CASSILTEGTEAFF. The CDR3 coding sequence is TGTGCCAGCAGTATCCTCACCGAGGGCACTGAAGCTTTCTTT.

This clonotype was found many times. This chain links TRBV12-3 or TRBV12-4 with TRBJ1-1; D is possibly TRBD1 (5 bases). V lost 7 bases and J lost 0, with 9 bases in between. This CDR3 has 13 residues. The CDR3 protein is CASTWTLNTEAFF. CDR3 DNA: TGTGCCAGCACTTGGACACTGAACACTGAAGCTTTCTTT.